The rows below give T cell receptor beta chains drawn from one sample of a study of cytomegalovirus exposure and HLA in healthy donors. Generated by immunoSEQ multiplex PCR, the TCRdb table keeps only in-frame clones and is missing some. The sample has around 40,000 clones. The sequencing input was PBMCs. These receptors all stem from a man in his forties in good health and CMV-seropositive. CDR3s include the opening cysteine and the closing phenylalanine or tryptophan. A D gene is named only where the DNA matches it firmly. Size values are once, few and many counts, or a class for expanded clones, and some rows have none.

j_call v_call d_call clone_size cdr3_aa cdr3_nt
TRBJ2-7 TRBV10-2 NA NA CASRDNYEQYF TGCGCCTCCCGGGACAACTACGAGCAGTACTTC
TRBJ2-7 TRBV9 TRBD2 NA CASSPRPGARDYYEQYF TGTGCCAGCAGCCCCCGCCCGGGAGCGAGGGACTACTACGAGCAGTACTTC
TRBJ2-7 TRBV5-1 NA NA CASSLTGSYEQYF TGCGCCAGCAGCTTGACAGGGTCCTACGAGCAGTACTTC
TRBJ2-1 TRBV10-1 TRBD2 NA CASSESNSGRAGNEQFF TGCGCCAGCAGTGAGTCCAACAGCGGGAGGGCCGGGAATGAGCAGTTCTTC
TRBJ2-7 TRBV28 TRBD2 NA CASNLGGTSYEQYF TGTGCCAGCAACCTGGGGGGGACCTCCTACGAGCAGTACTTC
TRBJ2-3 TRBV6-5 NA NA CASRHGGRSTDTQYF TGTGCCAGCAGACACGGGGGACGCAGCACAGATACGCAGTATTTT
TRBJ2-1 TRBV18 NA medium-sized CASSPWGGSGQHNEQFF TGTGCCAGCTCACCGTGGGGAGGTAGCGGACAACACAATGAGCAGTTCTTC
TRBJ1-4 TRBV5-1 NA NA CASSRDNNEKLFF TGCGCCAGCAGCCGCGACAATAATGAAAAACTGTTTTTT
TRBJ2-7 TRBV10-3 TRBD2 NA CAISESGGGDYEQYF TGTGCCATCAGTGAGTCGGGGGGAGGGGACTACGAGCAGTACTTC
TRBJ2-7 TRBV6-1 NA NA CASRPTGYEQYF TGTGCCAGCCGCCCCACCGGGTACGAGCAGTACTTC
TRBJ2-1 TRBV10-2 TRBD2 NA CASSDSGRDEQFF TGCGCCAGCAGTGATAGCGGGAGGGATGAGCAGTTCTTC
TRBJ1-1 TRBV6-1 NA NA CASPPGQNQPKAFF TGTGCCAGTCCCCCGGGACAAAACCAGCCCAAAGCTTTCTTT
TRBJ2-1 TRBV7-9 TRBD1 NA CASSPQGAGGNEQFF TGTGCCAGCAGCCCACAGGGGGCGGGCGGGAATGAGCAGTTCTTC
TRBJ2-7 TRBV5-4 TRBD1 NA CASSSQGVEQYF TGTGCCAGCAGCTCACAGGGGGTCGAGCAGTACTTC
TRBJ2-5 TRBV5-1 TRBD1 NA CASSLSQGAGETQYF TGCGCCAGCAGCTTGTCACAGGGGGCGGGAGAGACCCAGTACTTC
TRBJ1-2 TRBV29-1 TRBD1 NA CSVGGQGAGYTF TGCAGCGTGGGGGGACAGGGGGCTGGCTACACCTTC
TRBJ2-7 TRBV30 TRBD2 NA CAPEGGAGLAGGCHSYEQYF TGTGCCCCCGAGGGTGGGGCGGGACTAGCGGGAGGATGTCACTCCTACGAGCAGTACTTC
TRBJ1-5 TRBV2 NA NA CASGKEVDQPQHF TGTGCCAGCGGAAAGGAGGTAGATCAGCCCCAGCATTTT
TRBJ1-1 TRBV18 TRBD1 NA CASSPPGQGAYTEAFF TGTGCCAGCTCACCACCGGGACAGGGGGCTTACACTGAAGCTTTCTTT
TRBJ2-7 TRBV5-6 NA NA CASSLMAGQGLYEQYF TGTGCCAGCAGCTTGATGGCCGGGCAGGGTCTATACGAGCAGTACTTC
TRBJ1-4 TRBV14 TRBD1 NA CASSQGQGIEKLFF TGTGCCAGCAGCCAAGGACAGGGGATTGAAAAACTGTTTTTT
TRBJ2-3 TRBV5-1 NA NA CASSQDISTDTQYF TGCGCCAGCAGCCAGGACATTAGCACAGATACGCAGTATTTT
TRBJ2-7 TRBV7-9 NA NA CASSFRTGGSYEQYF TGTGCCAGCAGCTTTCGAACCGGTGGCTCCTACGAGCAGTACTTC
TRBJ2-4 TRBV29-1 NA NA CSVGHALAKNIQYF TGCAGCGTCGGTCACGCGCTAGCCAAAAACATTCAGTACTTC
TRBJ1-1 TRBV7-2 NA NA CASSLYGYNTEAFF TGTGCCAGCAGCTTATACGGGTATAACACTGAAGCTTTCTTT
TRBJ2-7 TRBV7-9 TRBD1 NA CASSSTGIYEQYF TGTGCCAGCAGCTCGACAGGGATCTACGAGCAGTACTTC
TRBJ2-1 TRBV30 NA NA CAWRRGSGMNEQFF TGTGCCTGGAGAAGAGGTTCGGGGATGAATGAGCAGTTCTTC
TRBJ2-1 TRBV6-5 NA NA CASSPRVFAYNEQFF TGTGCCAGCAGTCCCAGGGTCTTTGCCTACAATGAGCAGTTCTTC
TRBJ1-2 TRBV19 NA NA CASNRGERPYGYTF TGTGCCAGCAACCGGGGGGAGCGCCCTTATGGCTACACCTTC
TRBJ2-2 TRBV7-6 TRBD2 medium-sized CASSFGTSGAGVTGELFF TGTGCCAGCAGCTTCGGGACTAGCGGGGCAGGCGTTACCGGGGAGCTGTTTTTT
TRBJ2-3 TRBV19 NA NA CATNFRGSTDTQYF TGTGCCACTAACTTCCGGGGTAGCACAGATACGCAGTATTTT
TRBJ1-5 TRBV19 NA NA CASSIERYSNQPQHF TGTGCCAGTAGTATCGAGAGATATAGCAATCAGCCCCAGCATTTT
TRBJ1-2 TRBV5-6 NA NA CASSLGGPYGYTF TGTGCCAGCAGCCTAGGGGGACCCTATGGCTACACCTTC
TRBJ2-3 TRBV6-5 TRBD2 NA CASRLSGRGTDTQYF TGTGCCAGCAGACTAAGCGGGAGGGGGACAGATACGCAGTATTTT
TRBJ1-2 TRBV14 NA NA CASSQGRGGDYGYTF TGTGCCAGCAGCCAAGGAAGAGGGGGGGACTATGGCTACACCTTC
TRBJ2-5 TRBV5-4 TRBD1 NA CASSSGQVQETQYF TGTGCCAGCAGCTCTGGACAGGTACAAGAGACCCAGTACTTC
TRBJ1-1 TRBV6-1 NA NA CASSDAGITEAFF TGTGCCAGCAGTGATGCGGGAATCACTGAAGCTTTCTTT
TRBJ1-1 TRBV5-1 NA NA CASSSGNQGTEAFF TGCGCCAGCAGCTCCGGGAATCAGGGGACTGAAGCTTTCTTT
TRBJ2-5 TRBV19 TRBD2 NA CASSKRGRETQYF TGTGCCAGTAGTAAGCGGGGGAGAGAGACCCAGTACTTC
TRBJ2-7 TRBV14 NA NA CASSNGGGEQYF TGTGCCAGCAGCAACGGTGGAGGGGAGCAGTACTTC
TRBJ1-5 TRBV30 NA NA CAWRRGGNQPQHF TGTGCCTGGAGGCGGGGAGGCAATCAGCCCCAGCATTTT
TRBJ2-1 TRBV19 NA NA CASTSRYEQFF TGTGCCAGTACCTCCCGCTACGAGCAGTTCTTC
TRBJ2-7 TRBV5-1 NA NA CASSLPTDEQYF TGCGCCAGCAGCTTGCCCACAGACGAGCAGTACTTC
TRBJ2-7 TRBV7-2 NA NA CASSLAVGAYEQYF TGTGCCAGCAGCTTAGCGGTGGGAGCCTACGAGCAGTACTTC
TRBJ1-6 TRBV11-3 NA NA CASSWEQGRNSPLHF TGTGCCAGCAGCTGGGAACAGGGCCGTAATTCACCCCTCCACTTT